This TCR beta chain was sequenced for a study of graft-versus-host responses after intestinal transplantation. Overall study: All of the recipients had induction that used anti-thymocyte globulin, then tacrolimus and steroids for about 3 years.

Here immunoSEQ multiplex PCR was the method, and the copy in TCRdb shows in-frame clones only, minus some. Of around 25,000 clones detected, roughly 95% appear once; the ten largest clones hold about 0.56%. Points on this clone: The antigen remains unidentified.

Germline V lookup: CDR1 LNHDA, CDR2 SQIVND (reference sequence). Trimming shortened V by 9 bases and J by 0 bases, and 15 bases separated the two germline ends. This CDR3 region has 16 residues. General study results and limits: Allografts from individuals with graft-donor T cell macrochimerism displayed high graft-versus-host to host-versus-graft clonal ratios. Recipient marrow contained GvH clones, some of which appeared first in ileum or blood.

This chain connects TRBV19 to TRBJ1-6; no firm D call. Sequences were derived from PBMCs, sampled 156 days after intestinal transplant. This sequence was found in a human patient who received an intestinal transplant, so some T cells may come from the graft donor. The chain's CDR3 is CASTDPLSSYNSPLHF. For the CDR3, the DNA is TGTGCCAGCACGGACCCGCTAAGCTCCTATAATTCACCCCTCCACTTT.